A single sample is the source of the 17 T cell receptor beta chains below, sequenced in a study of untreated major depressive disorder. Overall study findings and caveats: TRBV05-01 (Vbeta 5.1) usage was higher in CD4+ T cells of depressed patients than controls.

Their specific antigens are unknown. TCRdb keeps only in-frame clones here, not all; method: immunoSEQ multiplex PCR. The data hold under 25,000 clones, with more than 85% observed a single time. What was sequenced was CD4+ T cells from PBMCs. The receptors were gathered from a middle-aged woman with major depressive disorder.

The CDR3 bases are TGTGCCAGCAGCCCGGACAGGGGGCCTTATGGAAACACCATATATTTT. This sequence encodes CASSPDRGPYGNTIYF. This chain uses TRBV14 with TRBJ1-3, with TRBD1 matching 11 bases. The CDR3 contains 16 residues. Unmatched junction bases numbered 5, after V lost 4 bases and J lost 3 bases. The germline gives CDR1 SGHDN, CDR2 FVKESK.

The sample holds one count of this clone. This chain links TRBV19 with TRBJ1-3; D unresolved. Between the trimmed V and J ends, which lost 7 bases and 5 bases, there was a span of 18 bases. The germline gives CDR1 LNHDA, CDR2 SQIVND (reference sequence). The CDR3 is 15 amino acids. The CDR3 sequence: CASIPTYTLRNTIYF. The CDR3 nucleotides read TGTGCCAGTATACCGACCTACACGTTGCGAAACACCATATATTTT.

The CDR3 sequence is CASSLVLESYEQYF. The DNA for the CDR3 is TGCGCCAGCAGCTTGGTTCTGGAGTCCTACGAGCAGTACTTC. J is TRBJ2-7 and V is TRBV5-1; D unclear. The length of the CDR3 is 14 residues. Germline V gene lookup returns CDR1 SGHRS and CDR2 YFSETQ. V lost 0 bases, J lost 1 base, and 8 bases lay in between.

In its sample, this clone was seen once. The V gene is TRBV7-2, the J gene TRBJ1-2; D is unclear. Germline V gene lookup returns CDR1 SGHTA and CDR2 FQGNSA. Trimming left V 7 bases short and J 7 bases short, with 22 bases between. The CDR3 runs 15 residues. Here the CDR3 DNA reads TGTGCCAGCACCCCGCGTATCCTCGGCGCATCTGGCTACACCTTC. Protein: CASTPRILGASGYTF.

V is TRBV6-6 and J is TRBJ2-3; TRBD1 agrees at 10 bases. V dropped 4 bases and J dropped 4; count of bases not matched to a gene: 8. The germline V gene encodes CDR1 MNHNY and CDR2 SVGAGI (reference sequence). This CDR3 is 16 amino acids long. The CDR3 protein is CASSSRDRGSPDTQYF. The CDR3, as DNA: TGTGCCAGCAGTTCCCGGGACAGGGGATCCCCAGATACGCAGTATTTT.

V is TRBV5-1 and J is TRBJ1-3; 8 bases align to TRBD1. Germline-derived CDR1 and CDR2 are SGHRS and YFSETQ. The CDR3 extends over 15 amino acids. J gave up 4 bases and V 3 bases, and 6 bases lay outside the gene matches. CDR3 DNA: TGCGCCAGCAGCTATGGACAGGGCCGAGGAAACACCATATATTTT. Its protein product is CASSYGQGRGNTIYF.

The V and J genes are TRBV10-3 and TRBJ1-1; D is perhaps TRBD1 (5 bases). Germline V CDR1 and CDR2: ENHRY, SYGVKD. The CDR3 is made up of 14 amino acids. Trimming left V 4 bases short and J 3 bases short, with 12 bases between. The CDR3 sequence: CAISATVGDTEAFF. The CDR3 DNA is TGTGCCATCAGTGCGACAGTAGGGGACACTGAAGCTTTCTTT.

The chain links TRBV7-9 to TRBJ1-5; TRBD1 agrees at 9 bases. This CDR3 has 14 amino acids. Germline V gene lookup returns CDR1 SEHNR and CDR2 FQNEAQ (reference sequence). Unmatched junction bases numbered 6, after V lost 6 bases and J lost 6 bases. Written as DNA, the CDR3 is TGTGCCAGCAGTACAGGGGGCCGGGGTCAGCCCCAGCATTTT. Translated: CASSTGGRGQPQHF. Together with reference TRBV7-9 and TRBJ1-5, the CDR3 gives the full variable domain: DTGVSQNPRHKITKRGQNVTFRCDPISEHNRLYWYRQTLGQGPEFLTYFQNEAQLEKSRLLSDRFSAERPKGSFSTLEIQRTEQGDSAMYLCASSTGGRGQPQHFGDGTRLSIL.

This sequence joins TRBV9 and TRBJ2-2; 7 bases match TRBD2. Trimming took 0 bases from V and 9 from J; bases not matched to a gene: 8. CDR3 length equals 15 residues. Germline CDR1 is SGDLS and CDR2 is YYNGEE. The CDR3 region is CASSVEGGSIRELFF. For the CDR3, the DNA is TGTGCCAGCAGCGTAGAGGGCGGGAGCATACGGGAGCTGTTTTTT.

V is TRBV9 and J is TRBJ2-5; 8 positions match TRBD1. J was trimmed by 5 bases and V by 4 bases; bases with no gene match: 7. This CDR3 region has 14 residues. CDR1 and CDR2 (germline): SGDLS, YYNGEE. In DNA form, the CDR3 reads TGTGCCAGCAGCCCGAGGGACAGGCGGGAGACCCAGTACTTC. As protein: CASSPRDRRETQYF.

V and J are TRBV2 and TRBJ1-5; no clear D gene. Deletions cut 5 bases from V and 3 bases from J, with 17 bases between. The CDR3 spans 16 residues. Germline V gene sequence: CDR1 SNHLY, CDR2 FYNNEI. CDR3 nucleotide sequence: TGTGCCAGCAGTTACGGGTCTAGCGCGCACAATCAGCCCCAGCATTTT. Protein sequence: CASSYGSSAHNQPQHF.

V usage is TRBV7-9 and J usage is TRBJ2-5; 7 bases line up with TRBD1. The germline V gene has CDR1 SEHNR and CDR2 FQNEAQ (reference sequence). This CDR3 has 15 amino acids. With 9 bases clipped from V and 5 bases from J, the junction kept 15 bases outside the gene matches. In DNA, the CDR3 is TGTGCCAGTTCGAAAGGGGGCGTTTTGGGGGAGACCCAGTACTTC. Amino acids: CASSKGGVLGETQYF.

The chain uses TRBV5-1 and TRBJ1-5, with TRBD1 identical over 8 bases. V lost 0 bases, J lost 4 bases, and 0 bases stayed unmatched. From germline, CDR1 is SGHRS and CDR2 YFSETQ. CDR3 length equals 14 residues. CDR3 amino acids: CASSLGDRNQPQHF. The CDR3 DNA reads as TGCGCCAGCAGCTTGGGGGACAGGAATCAGCCCCAGCATTTT.

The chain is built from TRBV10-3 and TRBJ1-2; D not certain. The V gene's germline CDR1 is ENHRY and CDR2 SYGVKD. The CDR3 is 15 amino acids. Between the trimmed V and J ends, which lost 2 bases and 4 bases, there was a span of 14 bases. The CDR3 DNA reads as TGTGCCATCAGTGAGGGGAACCACAGAATCTATGGCTACACCTTC. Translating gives CAISEGNHRIYGYTF.

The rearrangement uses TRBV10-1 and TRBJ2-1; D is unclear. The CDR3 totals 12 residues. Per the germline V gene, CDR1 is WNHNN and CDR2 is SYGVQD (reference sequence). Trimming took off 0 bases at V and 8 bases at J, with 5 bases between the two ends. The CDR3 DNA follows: TGCGCCAGCAGTGAGTCTTCATATGAGCAGTTCTTC. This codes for CASSESSYEQFF.

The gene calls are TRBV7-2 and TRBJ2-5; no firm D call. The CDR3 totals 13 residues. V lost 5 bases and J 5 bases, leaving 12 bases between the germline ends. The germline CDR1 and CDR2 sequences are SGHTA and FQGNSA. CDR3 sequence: CASSRSIVETQYF. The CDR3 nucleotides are TGTGCCAGCAGCCGGTCCATAGTGGAGACCCAGTACTTC.

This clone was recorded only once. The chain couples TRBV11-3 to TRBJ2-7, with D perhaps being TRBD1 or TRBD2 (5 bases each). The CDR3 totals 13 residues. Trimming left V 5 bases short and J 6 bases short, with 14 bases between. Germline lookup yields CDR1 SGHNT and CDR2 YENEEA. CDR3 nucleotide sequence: TGTGCCAGCAGCCTCCGAAACGGGGCCGAGCAGTACTTC. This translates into CASSLRNGAEQYF. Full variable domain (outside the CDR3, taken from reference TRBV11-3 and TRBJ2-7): EAGVVQSPRYKIIEKKQPVAFWCNPISGHNTLYWYLQNLGQGPELLIRYENEEAVDDSQLPKDRFSAERLKGVDSTLKIQPAELGDSAVYLCASSLRNGAEQYFGPGTRLTVT.